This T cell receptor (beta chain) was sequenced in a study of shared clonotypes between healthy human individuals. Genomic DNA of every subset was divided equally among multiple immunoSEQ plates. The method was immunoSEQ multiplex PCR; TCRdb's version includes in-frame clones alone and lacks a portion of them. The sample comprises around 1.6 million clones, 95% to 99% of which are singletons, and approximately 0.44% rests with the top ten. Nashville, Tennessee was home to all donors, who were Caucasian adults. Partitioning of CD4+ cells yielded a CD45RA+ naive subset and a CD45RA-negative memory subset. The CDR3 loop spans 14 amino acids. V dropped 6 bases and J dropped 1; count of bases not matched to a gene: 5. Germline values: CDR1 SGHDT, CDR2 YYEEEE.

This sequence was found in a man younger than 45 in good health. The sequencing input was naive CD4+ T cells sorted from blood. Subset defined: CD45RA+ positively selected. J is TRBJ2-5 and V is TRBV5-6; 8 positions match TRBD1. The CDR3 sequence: CASTTGGRQETQYF. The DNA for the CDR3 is TGTGCCAGCACCACAGGGGGGCGCCAAGAGACCCAGTACTTC.